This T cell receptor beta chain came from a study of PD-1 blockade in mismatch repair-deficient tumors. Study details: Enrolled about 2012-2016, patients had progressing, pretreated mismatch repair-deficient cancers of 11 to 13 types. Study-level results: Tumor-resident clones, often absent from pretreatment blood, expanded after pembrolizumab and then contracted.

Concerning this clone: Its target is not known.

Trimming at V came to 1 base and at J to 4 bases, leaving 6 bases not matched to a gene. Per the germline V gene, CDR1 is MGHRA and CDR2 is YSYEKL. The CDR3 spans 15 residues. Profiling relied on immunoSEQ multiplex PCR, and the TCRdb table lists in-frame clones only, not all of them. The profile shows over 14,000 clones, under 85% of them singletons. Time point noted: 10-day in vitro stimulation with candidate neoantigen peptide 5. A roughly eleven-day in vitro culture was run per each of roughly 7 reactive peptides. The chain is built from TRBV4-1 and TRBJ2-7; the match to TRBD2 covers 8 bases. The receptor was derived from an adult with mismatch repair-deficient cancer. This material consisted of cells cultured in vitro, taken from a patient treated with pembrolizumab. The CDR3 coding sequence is TGCGCCAGCAGCCAAGTAAGCGGGAGCGGGTACGAGCAGTACTTC. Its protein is CASSQVSGSGYEQYF.